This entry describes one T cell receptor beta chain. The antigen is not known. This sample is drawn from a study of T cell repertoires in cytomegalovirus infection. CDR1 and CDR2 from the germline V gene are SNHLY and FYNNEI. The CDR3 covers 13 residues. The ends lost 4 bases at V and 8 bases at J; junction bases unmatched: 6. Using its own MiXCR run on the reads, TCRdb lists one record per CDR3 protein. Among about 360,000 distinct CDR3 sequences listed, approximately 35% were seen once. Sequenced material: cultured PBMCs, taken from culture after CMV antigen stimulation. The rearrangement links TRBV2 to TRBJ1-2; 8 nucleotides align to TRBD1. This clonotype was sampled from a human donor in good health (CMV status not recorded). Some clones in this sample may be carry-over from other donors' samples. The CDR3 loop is CASSGQGSGGYTF. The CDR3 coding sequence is TGTGCCAGCAGTGGACAGGGGTCGGGAGGCTACACCTTC.